Each of the 2 T cell receptor beta chains below was sequenced from the same sample in a study of human T cells and chemical hapten exposure. Stated time point: pre-sensitization, week 0. The treatment: therapeutic diphenylcyclopropenone sensitization with weekly scalp DPC. TCRdb used MiXCR to reprocess the RACE reads, holding one entry per CDR3 protein. The data show roughly 250,000 distinct CDR3 sequences, about 8.1% seen once. Source: whole blood, taken in connection with sensitization to the hapten diphenylcyclopropenone (DPC). The source of these receptors is a woman aged 40-49 years with alopecia areata. Some clones in this sample may be carry-over from other donors' samples.

There are a few counts of this clonotype. This chain connects TRBV19 to TRBJ2-1, with TRBD1 matching over 8 bases. The CDR3 spans 15 residues. The ends lost 6 bases at V and 5 bases at J; junction bases unmatched: 9. Germline V gene sequence: CDR1 LNHDA, CDR2 SQIVND (reference sequence). CDR3 bases: TGTGCCAGTAGGCGGCGACAGGGGTCCAACAATGAGCAGTTCTTC. Translating gives CASRRRQGSNNEQFF.

The table lists this clonotype with a few counts. This chain uses TRBV12-3 or TRBV12-4 with TRBJ2-7; possibly TRBD2 for D (5 bases). The CDR3 extends over 15 amino acids. Trimming stripped 3 bases from V and 4 bases from J, with 16 bases between. The CDR3 DNA reads TGTGCCAGCAGTTTTGGGGTCGGAGCGGTGTACGAGCAGTACTTC. Its translation is CASSFGVGAVYEQYF.